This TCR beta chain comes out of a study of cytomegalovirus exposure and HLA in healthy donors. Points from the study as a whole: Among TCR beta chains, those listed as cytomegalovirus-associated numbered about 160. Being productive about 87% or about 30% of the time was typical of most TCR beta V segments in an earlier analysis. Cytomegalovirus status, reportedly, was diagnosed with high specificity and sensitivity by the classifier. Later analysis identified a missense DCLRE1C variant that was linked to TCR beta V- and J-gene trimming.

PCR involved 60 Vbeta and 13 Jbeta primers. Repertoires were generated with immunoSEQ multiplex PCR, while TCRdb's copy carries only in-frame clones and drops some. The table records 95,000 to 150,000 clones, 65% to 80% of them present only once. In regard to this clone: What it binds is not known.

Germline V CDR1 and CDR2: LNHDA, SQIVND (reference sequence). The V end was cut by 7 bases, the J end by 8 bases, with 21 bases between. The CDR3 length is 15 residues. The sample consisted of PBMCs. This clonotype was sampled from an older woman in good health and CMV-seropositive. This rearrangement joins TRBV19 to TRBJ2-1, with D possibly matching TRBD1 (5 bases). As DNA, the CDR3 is TGTGCCAGTAACAATAGGGGTGGTTCGGTCCATGAGCAGTTCTTC. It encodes CASNNRGGSVHEQFF.